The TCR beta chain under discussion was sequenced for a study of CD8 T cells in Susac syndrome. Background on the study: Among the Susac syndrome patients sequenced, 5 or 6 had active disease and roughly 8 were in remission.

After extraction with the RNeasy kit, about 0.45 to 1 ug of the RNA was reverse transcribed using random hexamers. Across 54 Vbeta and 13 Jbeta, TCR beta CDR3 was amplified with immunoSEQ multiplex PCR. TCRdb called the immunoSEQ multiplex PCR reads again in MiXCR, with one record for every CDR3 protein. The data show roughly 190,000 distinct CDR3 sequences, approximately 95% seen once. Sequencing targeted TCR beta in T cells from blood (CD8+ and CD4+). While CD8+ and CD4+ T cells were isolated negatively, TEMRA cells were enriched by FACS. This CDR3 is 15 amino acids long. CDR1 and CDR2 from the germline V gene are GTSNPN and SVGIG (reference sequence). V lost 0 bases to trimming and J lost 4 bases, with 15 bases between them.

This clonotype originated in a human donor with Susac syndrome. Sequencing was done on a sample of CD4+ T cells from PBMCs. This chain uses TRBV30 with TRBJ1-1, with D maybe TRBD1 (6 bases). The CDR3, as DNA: TGTGCCTGGAGTGTACTTCCCAGGGGATTCACTGAAGCTTTCTTT. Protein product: CAWSVLPRGFTEAFF.